The 21 T cell receptor beta chains below come from one sample, sequenced in a study of blood T cell repertoires in COVID-19. Clones were sequenced by immunoSEQ multiplex PCR, and TCRdb holds only the in-frame ones, with some missing. Of around 95,000 clones listed, 90% are singletons. The source material was peripheral blood. The receptors derive from a man between 45 and 60 years old with acute or convalescent COVID-19.

The chain has TRBV9 and TRBJ1-1, with no clear D. CDR1 and CDR2 (germline): SGDLS, YYNGEE. The CDR3 covers 12 residues. V was cut by 4 bases and J by 5 bases, with 9 bases left in between. The CDR3 protein is CASSPRGTEAFF. DNA of the CDR3: TGTGCCAGCAGCCCGCGAGGGACTGAAGCTTTCTTT.

The DNA for the CDR3 is TGTGCCAGCAGCCAACAAAGGGGAGGGGTGGGCCAGTACTTC. Its protein product is CASSQQRGGVGQYF. The J gene is TRBJ2-5, the V gene TRBV3-1 (or the pseudogene TRBV3-2), with TRBD2 matching over 7 bases. Germline V CDR1 and CDR2: LGHDT, YNNKEL (reference sequence). J was trimmed by 10 bases and V by 2 bases; bases with no gene match: 10. The CDR3 totals 14 residues.

The chain joins TRBV7-6 to TRBJ2-7; TRBD2 aligns across 9 bases. The V and J ends lost 5 bases and 5 bases, in that order; junction bases with no gene match: 7. The CDR3 runs to 14 residues. Germline values: CDR1 SGHVS, CDR2 FNYEAQ. The CDR3 loop is CASSVLAGLNEQYF. In DNA form, the CDR3 reads TGTGCCAGCAGCGTACTAGCGGGTTTGAACGAGCAGTACTTC.

A single count supports this clone. The chain employs TRBV5-4 and TRBJ2-1; 9 nucleotides agree with TRBD2. The CDR3 covers 15 residues. After removal of 4 bases from V and 8 bases from J, the junction contained 10 bases not matched to a gene. CDR1 is SGHNT, CDR2 YYREEE, per germline (reference sequence). In nucleotides, the CDR3 is TGTGCCAGCAGCCCCAGGGCAGCGGGAGGATATGAGCAGTTCTTC. This translates into CASSPRAAGGYEQFF.

The chain carries TRBV19 and TRBJ2-1; 9 bases fit TRBD2. The trim removed 1 base at V and 8 bases at J, leaving 9 bases unmatched. Germline lookup yields CDR1 LNHDA and CDR2 SQIVND (reference sequence). The CDR3 runs 16 residues. CDR3 amino acids: CASSIAGRGGFDEQFF. CDR3 nucleotides: TGTGCCAGTAGTATAGCCGGGCGGGGGGGGTTCGATGAGCAGTTCTTC.

In this sample, this clone turned up once. The chain joins TRBV5-4 to TRBJ2-5; no clear D gene. The V end was cut by 2 bases, the J end by 0 bases, with 5 bases between. CDR1 SGHNT and CDR2 YYREEE come from the germline V gene (reference sequence). This CDR3 has 13 amino acids. CDR3 residues: CASSLLYQETQYF. CDR3 bases: TGTGCCAGCAGCTTACTGTACCAAGAGACCCAGTACTTC. The whole variable domain, filled in from reference TRBV5-4 and TRBJ2-5, reads ETGVTQSPTHLIKTRGQQVTLRCSSQSGHNTVSWYQQALGQGPQFIFQYYREEENGRGNFPPRFSGLQFPNYSSELNVNALELDDSALYLCASSLLYQETQYFGPGTRLLVL.

The J gene is TRBJ2-5, the V gene TRBV3-1 (or the pseudogene TRBV3-2); D might be TRBD1 (6 bases). Trimming left V 4 bases short and J 5 bases short, with 14 bases between. CDR1 is LGHDT, CDR2 YNNKEL, per germline (reference sequence). There are 14 residues in the CDR3. The CDR3 loop is CASSLGLRGETQYF. CDR3 nucleotides: TGTGCCAGCAGCCTCGGACTTAGGGGGGAGACCCAGTACTTC.

This clone appeared a single time. This rearrangement joins TRBV7-8 to TRBJ2-2, with D unclear. Trimming left V 0 bases short and J 6 bases short, with 5 bases between. The germline V gene has CDR1 SGHVS and CDR2 FQNEAQ. The CDR3 consists of 13 residues. Here the CDR3 DNA reads TGTGCCAGCAGCTTAGCGGCTTCCGGGGAGCTGTTTTTT. Translated: CASSLAASGELFF.

The chain uses TRBV24-1 and TRBJ1-5; D is perhaps TRBD1 (6 bases). This CDR3 contains 16 residues. Trimming stripped 3 bases from V and 2 bases from J, with 13 bases between. Germline loops: CDR1 KGHDR, CDR2 SFDVKD. This chain's CDR3 is CATSDAGGYGNQPQHF. CDR3 nucleotide sequence: TGTGCCACCAGTGATGCGGGGGGCTACGGCAATCAGCCCCAGCATTTT.

CDR3 DNA: TGTGCCAGCAGTAGAGCGACAGGGGGTGACGAAAAACTGTTTTTT. Its translation: CASSRATGGDEKLFF. The rearrangement uses TRBV6-5 and TRBJ1-4; TRBD1 matches 9 bases. Germline CDR1 MNHEY, CDR2 SVGAGI. The CDR3 extends over 15 amino acids. Trimming at V came to 5 bases and at J to 8 bases, leaving 9 bases not matched to a gene.

V is TRBV6-6 and J is TRBJ1-5, with TRBD1 matching over 7 bases. The V and J ends lost 6 bases and 2 bases, in that order; junction bases with no gene match: 13. Germline V lookup: CDR1 MNHNY, CDR2 SVGAGI (reference sequence). CDR3 length equals 17 residues. The CDR3 spells CASRRGSDRWGNQPQHF. CDR3 nucleotides: TGTGCCAGCAGACGAGGCTCGGACAGGTGGGGCAATCAGCCCCAGCATTTT.

The J gene is TRBJ2-1, the V gene TRBV19; TRBD2 agrees at 8 bases. The germline V gene has CDR1 LNHDA and CDR2 SQIVND (reference sequence). Unmatched junction bases numbered 7, after V lost 2 bases and J lost 4 bases. This CDR3 is built from 16 residues. As DNA, the CDR3 is TGTGCCAGTAGTATATACAGCGGGAGAGTTTACAATGAGCAGTTCTTC. It yields the protein CASSIYSGRVYNEQFF.

The chain is built from TRBV18 and TRBJ2-1; a weak D match, TRBD2 (5 bases). CDR1 and CDR2 (germline): KGHSH, LQKENI. V was pared by 4 bases and J by 0 bases, with 13 bases between. The CDR3 consists of 16 residues. CDR3 coding DNA: TGTGCCAGCTCACTCTATACAGCGGACTCCTACAATGAGCAGTTCTTC. Translated: CASSLYTADSYNEQFF.

The rearrangement uses TRBV5-1 and TRBJ1-1; D perhaps matches TRBD1 (5 bases). This CDR3 contains 14 residues. Trimming cost V 3 bases and J 1 base, with 10 bases left between them. CDR1 and CDR2 from the germline V gene are SGHRS and YFSETQ. DNA for the CDR3: TGCGCCAGCAGCTCCAGCGGGGGGAACACTGAAGCTTTCTTT. It codes for CASSSSGGNTEAFF.

The chain uses TRBV5-4 and TRBJ1-5; possible D gene TRBD1, 5 bases. V was clipped by 4 bases and J by 5 bases, with 16 bases between them. CDR1 and CDR2 (germline): SGHNT, YYREEE (reference sequence). This CDR3 has 15 residues. The CDR3 sequence: CASSPGQGADQPQHF. The CDR3 nucleotides read TGTGCCAGCAGCCCCGGGCAGGGTGCGGATCAGCCCCAGCATTTT.

This chain uses TRBV13 with TRBJ2-2; TRBD2 might be the D (5 bases). Per germline, CDR1 PRHDT and CDR2 FYEKMQ (reference sequence). The CDR3 spans 14 residues. V shed 0 bases and J shed 5 bases, with 7 bases lying between them. The DNA of the CDR3 is TGTGCCAGCAGCTTAGGACGGACTACCGGGGAGCTGTTTTTT. Residues: CASSLGRTTGELFF.

The count of this clone is one. The chain is built from TRBV7-2 and TRBJ2-7; weak D call: TRBD1 (6 bases). The V end was cut by 5 bases, the J end by 4 bases, with 27 bases between. Germline CDR1 and CDR2: SGHTA and FQGNSA. CDR3 length: 18 residues. CDR3 bases: TGTGCCAGCAGCCTTCAAATAACGACAGGACGGGTTGTTTACGAGCAGTACTTC. Its protein is CASSLQITTGRVVYEQYF.

This sequence joins TRBV29-1 and TRBJ1-2, with TRBD1 matching 9 bases. CDR3 size: 15 residues. V lost 5 bases to trimming and J lost 4 bases; unmatched junction nucleotides: 11. CDR1 and CDR2 (germline): SQVTM, ANQGSEA. The DNA of the CDR3 is TGCAGCGTTTATTACCGCGGGACAGGGATCTATGGCTACACCTTC. Its translation is CSVYYRGTGIYGYTF.

The rearrangement uses TRBV5-5 and TRBJ1-5; 7 nucleotides line up with TRBD1. V lost 2 bases, J lost 0 bases, and 8 bases stayed unmatched. Looked up from germline, CDR1 is SGHKS and CDR2 is YYEKEE (reference sequence). This CDR3 spans 17 amino acids. The CDR3 reads CASSLSWDRYSNQPQHF. The CDR3 coding sequence is TGTGCCAGCAGCTTAAGTTGGGACAGATATAGCAATCAGCCCCAGCATTTT. The entire variable domain, with the rest obtained from reference TRBV5-5 and TRBJ1-5, is as follows: DAGVTQSPTHLIKTRGQQVTLRCSPISGHKSVSWYQQVLGQGPQFIFQYYEKEERGRGNFPDRFSARQFPNYSSELNVNALLLGDSALYLCASSLSWDRYSNQPQHFGDGTRLSIL.

The chain recombines TRBV19 with TRBJ2-4; no clear D. This CDR3 is 17 amino acids long. CDR1 and CDR2 from the germline V gene are LNHDA and SQIVND (reference sequence). Trimming pared 6 bases from V and 1 base from J, leaving 19 bases between. CDR3 sequence (DNA): TGTGCCAGTAGCCCAATCACGAGCGCGGAGGCCAAAAACATTCAGTACTTC. Translated, it gives CASSPITSAEAKNIQYF.

The V call is TRBV19, the J call TRBJ1-1, with a tentative D call TRBD1 (6 bases). The germline V gene has CDR1 LNHDA and CDR2 SQIVND (reference sequence). Trimming removed 7 bases at V and 0 bases at J, with 9 bases between. This CDR3 is 13 amino acids long. The CDR3 loop reads CASNWGLNTEAFF. The CDR3 coding sequence is TGTGCCAGTAATTGGGGGCTGAACACTGAAGCTTTCTTT.